Listed below are T cell receptor beta chains from one sample, sequenced in a study of blood T cell repertoires in COVID-19. TCRdb's table, derived via immunoSEQ multiplex PCR, lists solely in-frame clones and lacks some. Altogether roughly 250,000 clones are present, around 87% being singletons, with the ten largest covering roughly 6.3%. Sequencing used PBMCs or T cells enriched from blood (not recorded which). These receptors were obtained from a woman aged 30 to 39 with acute COVID-19. Each CDR3 is given with its conserved first and last residue. Fields, in order: clone size, D gene, V gene, J gene, CDR3 DNA, CDR3 protein. D genes are given only for firm matches. Clone sizes are given selectively: once, few, many, or a class where the clone is expanded.

abundance: NA; d_gene: TRBD1; v_gene: TRBV7-3; j_gene: TRBJ1-6; CDR3nt: TGTGCCAGCAGCTTACGGTCAGGGGGTAATTCACCCCTCCACTTT; CDR3aa: CASSLRSGGNSPLHF
abundance: NA; d_gene: TRBD2; v_gene: TRBV18; j_gene: TRBJ2-2; CDR3nt: TGTGCCAGCTCACCTGACGGAGGACTAGCGGGAGGGCCCAGGGAGCTGTTTTTT; CDR3aa: CASSPDGGLAGGPRELFF
abundance: NA; d_gene: NA; v_gene: TRBV28; j_gene: TRBJ2-7; CDR3nt: TGTGCCAGCAAGGCGGAGTTCTACGAGCAGTACTTC; CDR3aa: CASKAEFYEQYF
abundance: NA; d_gene: TRBD1; v_gene: TRBV2; j_gene: TRBJ1-4; CDR3nt: TGTGCCAGCAGAGGGACAGGGGTGGCTAATGAAAAACTGTTTTTT; CDR3aa: CASRGTGVANEKLFF
abundance: NA; d_gene: NA; v_gene: TRBV28; j_gene: TRBJ2-3; CDR3nt: TGTGCCAGCAGTTCCGTAACAGATACGCAGTATTTT; CDR3aa: CASSSVTDTQYF
abundance: few; d_gene: TRBD1; v_gene: TRBV10-3; j_gene: TRBJ2-7; CDR3nt: TGTGCCATCAGTGACGGGACAGGGTATGACGAGCAGTACTTC; CDR3aa: CAISDGTGYDEQYF
abundance: NA; d_gene: NA; v_gene: TRBV11-2; j_gene: TRBJ1-4; CDR3nt: TGTGCCAGCAGCTCCGAGCTAGCAACTAATGAAAAACTGTTTTTT; CDR3aa: CASSSELATNEKLFF
abundance: NA; d_gene: TRBD1; v_gene: TRBV5-6; j_gene: TRBJ2-1; CDR3nt: TGTGCCAGCAGCCTACTGGGGGCAGGGGGAGCCTACAATGAGCAGTTCTTC; CDR3aa: CASSLLGAGGAYNEQFF
abundance: NA; d_gene: TRBD1; v_gene: TRBV7-7; j_gene: TRBJ1-3; CDR3nt: TGTGCTAGCAGCTTAGTCAACAGGGGGAAATTATCTGGAAACACCATATATTTT; CDR3aa: CASSLVNRGKLSGNTIYF
abundance: NA; d_gene: TRBD2; v_gene: TRBV24-1; j_gene: TRBJ2-1; CDR3nt: TGTGCCACCAGTCATAGCGGGGGACGCTCCTACAATGAGCAGTTCTTC; CDR3aa: CATSHSGGRSYNEQFF
abundance: NA; d_gene: TRBD2; v_gene: TRBV28; j_gene: TRBJ2-3; CDR3nt: TGTGCCAGCAGTTTTCCAGCGGGGGCTAGCACAGATACGCAGTATTTT; CDR3aa: CASSFPAGASTDTQYF
abundance: NA; d_gene: TRBD2; v_gene: TRBV3-1/TRBV3-2; j_gene: TRBJ2-3; CDR3nt: TGTGCCAGCAGCCAGGGAGGGAGAGACACAGATACGCAGTATTTT; CDR3aa: CASSQGGRDTDTQYF
abundance: NA; d_gene: TRBD1; v_gene: TRBV7-3; j_gene: TRBJ1-5; CDR3nt: TGTGCCAGCAGCTCACGACAGGGGGCTACGTATCAGCCCCAGCATTTT; CDR3aa: CASSSRQGATYQPQHF
abundance: NA; d_gene: TRBD2; v_gene: TRBV5-1; j_gene: TRBJ2-1; CDR3nt: TGCGCCAGCAGCTTCCAAGGTCGGACTAGTTATGAGCAGTTCTTC; CDR3aa: CASSFQGRTSYEQFF
abundance: NA; d_gene: NA; v_gene: TRBV7-8; j_gene: TRBJ2-3; CDR3nt: TGTGCCAGCAGCTTAGGTGTCTTAGGGGCGTGGGATACGCAGTATTTT; CDR3aa: CASSLGVLGAWDTQYF
abundance: NA; d_gene: NA; v_gene: TRBV18; j_gene: TRBJ2-3; CDR3nt: TGTGCCAGCTCACAGGACAGATACACAGATACGCAGTATTTT; CDR3aa: CASSQDRYTDTQYF
abundance: NA; d_gene: NA; v_gene: TRBV28; j_gene: TRBJ2-1; CDR3nt: TGTGCCAGCAAAACGACTAGAGGGGACAATGAGCAGTTCTTC; CDR3aa: CASKTTRGDNEQFF
abundance: NA; d_gene: TRBD1; v_gene: TRBV14; j_gene: TRBJ2-7; CDR3nt: TGTGCCAGCAGCCGGGACAGGGTGGGATACGAGCAGTACTTC; CDR3aa: CASSRDRVGYEQYF
abundance: NA; d_gene: TRBD1; v_gene: TRBV15; j_gene: TRBJ1-5; CDR3nt: TGTGCCACCCAGACAGGGAGTCAGCCCCAGCATTTT; CDR3aa: CATQTGSQPQHF
abundance: NA; d_gene: NA; v_gene: TRBV7-2; j_gene: TRBJ1-2; CDR3nt: TGTGCCAGCAGCTTAGGAGGGGAGGGTAACTATGGCTACACCTTC; CDR3aa: CASSLGGEGNYGYTF
abundance: few; d_gene: NA; v_gene: TRBV5-1; j_gene: TRBJ2-1; CDR3nt: TGCGCCAGCAGCTACGGGGGAAATGAGCAGTTCTTC; CDR3aa: CASSYGGNEQFF
abundance: NA; d_gene: TRBD1; v_gene: TRBV19; j_gene: TRBJ1-5; CDR3nt: TGTGCCAGTAGTCTGAGGACAGGTAATCAGCCCCAGCATTTT; CDR3aa: CASSLRTGNQPQHF
abundance: NA; d_gene: TRBD2; v_gene: TRBV7-3; j_gene: TRBJ2-5; CDR3nt: TGTGCCAGCAGCTTGACGGGGGGGCCCGGCGAGACCCAGTACTTC; CDR3aa: CASSLTGGPGETQYF
abundance: once; d_gene: NA; v_gene: TRBV5-1; j_gene: TRBJ1-1; CDR3nt: TGCGCCAGCAGCCGGGGGGACCGCAACACTGAAGCTTTCTTT; CDR3aa: CASSRGDRNTEAFF
abundance: NA; d_gene: TRBD2; v_gene: TRBV19; j_gene: TRBJ2-7; CDR3nt: TGTGCCAGTAGTTCATTGACTAGCGGGAGTTTTTACGAGCAGTACTTC; CDR3aa: CASSSLTSGSFYEQYF
abundance: NA; d_gene: NA; v_gene: TRBV9; j_gene: TRBJ2-2; CDR3nt: TGTGCCAGCAGCACCCGACAGCCGAACACCGGGGAGCTGTTTTTT; CDR3aa: CASSTRQPNTGELFF
abundance: NA; d_gene: NA; v_gene: TRBV18; j_gene: TRBJ1-5; CDR3nt: TGTGCCAGCTCCCTTAACAGGGATCAGCCCCAGCATTTT; CDR3aa: CASSLNRDQPQHF
abundance: NA; d_gene: NA; v_gene: TRBV5-6; j_gene: TRBJ2-1; CDR3nt: TGTGCCAGCAGCTTTAGCGGCCTCAGCTCCTACAATGAGCAGTTCTTC; CDR3aa: CASSFSGLSSYNEQFF
abundance: few; d_gene: NA; v_gene: TRBV6-5; j_gene: TRBJ1-2; CDR3nt: TGTGCCAGCCTGGGGGGGGCAGGAATAGATGGCTACACCTTC; CDR3aa: CASLGGAGIDGYTF